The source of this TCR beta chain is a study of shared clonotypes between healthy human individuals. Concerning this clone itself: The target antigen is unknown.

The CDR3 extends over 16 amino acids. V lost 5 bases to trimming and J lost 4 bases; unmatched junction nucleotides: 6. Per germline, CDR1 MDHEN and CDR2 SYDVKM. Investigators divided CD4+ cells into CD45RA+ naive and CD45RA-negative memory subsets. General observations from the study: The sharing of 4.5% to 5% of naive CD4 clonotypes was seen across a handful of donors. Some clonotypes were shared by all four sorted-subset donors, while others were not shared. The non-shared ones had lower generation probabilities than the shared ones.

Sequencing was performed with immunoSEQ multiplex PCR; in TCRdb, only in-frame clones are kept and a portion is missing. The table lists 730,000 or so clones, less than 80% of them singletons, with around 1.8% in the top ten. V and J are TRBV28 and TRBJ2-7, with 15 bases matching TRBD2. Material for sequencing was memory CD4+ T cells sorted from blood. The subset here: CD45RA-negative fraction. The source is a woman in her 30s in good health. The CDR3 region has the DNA TGTGCCAGCAGTCCCCCGGGACTAGCGGGAGGTTACGAGCAGTACTTC. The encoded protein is CASSPPGLAGGYEQYF. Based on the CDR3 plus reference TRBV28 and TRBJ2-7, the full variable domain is DVKVTQSSRYLVKRTGEKVFLECVQDMDHENMFWYRQDPGLGLRLIYFSYDVKMKEKGDIPEGYSVSREKKERFSLILESASTNQTSMYLCASSPPGLAGGYEQYFGPGTRLTVT.